This T cell receptor beta chain came from a study of patients and donors after allogeneic stem cell transplantation. The table lists this clonotype with a few counts. TCRdb independently ran MiXCR on the RT-PCR reads; one entry per CDR3 protein. The profile shows about 230,000 distinct CDR3 sequences, roughly 15% of them singletons. This TCR came from a human donor who was either an allogeneic HSCT recipient or a stem cell or donor lymphocyte infusion donor (not recorded which). It is not recorded whose cells these are; they may come from a transplant donor. The sequencing sample was made of blood, either unsorted or a sorted T cell fraction (not recorded which).

For the CDR3, the DNA is TGTGCCAGCAGTTTTGGGAGCGGGGGGGCTTCCGAGCGAGATACGCAGTATTTT. It yields the protein CASSFGSGGASERDTQYF. This rearrangement joins TRBV12-3 or TRBV12-4 to TRBJ2-3; 10 bases are a match to TRBD2. With V trimmed by 3 bases and J by 5 bases, 14 bases remained unmatched. The CDR3 covers 18 residues.